The clone carrying this T cell receptor beta chain has more than one count but fewer than ten. Its antigen is unknown. The length of the CDR3 is 15 residues. Germline assignment: CDR1 MGHDK and CDR2 SYGVNS. V lost 4 bases and J lost 2, with 13 bases in between. TCRdb's copy holds only in-frame clones and misses some; the assay was immunoSEQ multiplex PCR. The data contain roughly 130,000 clones, 89% of them singletons. This specimen comes from a study of cytomegalovirus exposure and HLA in healthy donors. Whole-study results and caveats: Specificity of a few CMV-associated chains for CMV antigens was verified in vitro. A classifier reportedly called cytomegalovirus status with high sensitivity and specificity.

The donors were members of the approximately 120-subject validation cohort (separate from the approximately 730-subject first cohort). This sequence was found in a woman aged 18-29 years in good health and CMV-seropositive. V gene TRBV25-1 combines with J gene TRBJ2-3; TRBD2 is a possible D gene (7 bases). The specimen sequenced was PBMCs. Written as DNA, the CDR3 is TGTGCCAGCAGTGCCTTTGCGGGGGCCACAGATACGCAGTATTTT. This codes for CASSAFAGATDTQYF.